The clone carrying this T cell receptor (beta chain) was counted ten times or more. Its antigen is undetermined. Profiling relied on immunoSEQ multiplex PCR, and the TCRdb table lists in-frame clones only, not all of them. The data show approximately 81,000 clones, with none appearing a single time. Most patients and controls had Caucasian heritage. The entry originates in a study of T cell clonality in common variable immunodeficiency. General study findings and limits: CVID subjects had higher TCRbeta clonality than healthy controls, most marked in about a third. In common variable immunodeficiency, TCR beta chains reportedly carried fewer deletions and N-nucleotide insertions. T cell subpopulation sequencing would be needed to explain CVID clonality.

The sample consisted of peripheral blood mononuclear cells. The TCR comes from a person aged 18-70 years in good health.

CDR3 DNA, as far as it was read: TGTGCCAGCTCACCTCAGGGGCGAGCGAACACTGAA. It translates to CASSPQGRANTE. The entire CDR3 sequence reads CASSPQGRANTEAFF. The chain has TRBV18 and TRBJ1-1; D may be TRBD1 (6 bases). The CDR3 end is not reached by the read, which stops 3 residues before it; the germline J gene fills it in. Germline CDR1 KGHSH, CDR2 LQKENI. The CDR3 totals 15 residues. V lost 3 bases and J 1 base, leaving 12 bases between the germline ends.